This T cell receptor (beta chain) derives from a study of shared clonotypes between healthy human individuals. CD45RO-negative CD8 cells positively selected for CCR7 made up the naive population, which excluded terminally differentiated effector memory CD45RA+ cells. Donors comprised healthy HIV-negative adults lacking recent acute infections or vaccinations. Germline loops: CDR1 SGHAT, CDR2 FQNNGV. The CDR3 is 15 amino acids. J gave up 8 bases and V 1 base, and 8 bases lay outside the gene matches. Assay used: immunoSEQ multiplex PCR; TCRdb lists only in-frame clones, some missing. Of approximately 720,000 clones in the sample, around 90% are singletons; the top ten hold about a quarter.

This TCR came from a man aged 30 to 45 in good health. The sample taken for sequencing was naive CD8+ T cells sorted from blood. This chain connects TRBV11-2 to TRBJ2-4; 7 bases fit TRBD1. In DNA form, the CDR3 reads TGTGCCAGCAGCTTAGCCGGGACAGCCGGGCACATTCAGTACTTC. Its protein product is CASSLAGTAGHIQYF.